The sequence of this T cell receptor beta chain was determined in a study of control samples from healthy donors and cancer patients. V was trimmed by 2 bases and J by 10 bases, leaving 12 bases between them. The CDR3 loop spans 14 amino acids. The germline gives CDR1 SGHTA, CDR2 FQGNSA. Profiled with immunoSEQ multiplex PCR; TCRdb holds only in-frame clones, not every one. The sample lists 120,000 or so clones, 92% seen once, with roughly 0.54% in the top ten. This TCR derives from an elderly man with head and neck cancer. The V gene is TRBV7-2, the J gene TRBJ1-6; a possible D gene is TRBD1 (5 bases). The specimen sequenced was PBMCs. The CDR3 coding sequence is TGTGCCAGCAGCTTATCTCCAGGGCTCTCACCCCTCCACTTT. It encodes CASSLSPGLSPLHF.